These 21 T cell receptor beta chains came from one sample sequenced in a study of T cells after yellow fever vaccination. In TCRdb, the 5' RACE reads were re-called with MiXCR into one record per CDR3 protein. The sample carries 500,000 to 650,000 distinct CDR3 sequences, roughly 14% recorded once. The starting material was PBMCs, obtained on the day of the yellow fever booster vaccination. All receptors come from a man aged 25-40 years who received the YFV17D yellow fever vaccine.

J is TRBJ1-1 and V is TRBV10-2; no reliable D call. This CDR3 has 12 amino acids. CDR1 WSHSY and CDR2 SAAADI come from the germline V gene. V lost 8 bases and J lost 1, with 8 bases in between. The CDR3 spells CASAESNTEAFF. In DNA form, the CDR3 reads TGCGCCAGCGCAGAATCGAACACTGAAGCTTTCTTT.

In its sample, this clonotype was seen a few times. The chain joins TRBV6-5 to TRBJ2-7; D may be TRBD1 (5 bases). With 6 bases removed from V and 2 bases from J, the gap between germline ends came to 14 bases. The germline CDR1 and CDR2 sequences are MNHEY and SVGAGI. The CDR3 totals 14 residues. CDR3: CASSRQPSTYEQYF. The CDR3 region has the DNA TGTGCCAGCAGCCGACAGCCATCAACCTACGAGCAGTACTTC.

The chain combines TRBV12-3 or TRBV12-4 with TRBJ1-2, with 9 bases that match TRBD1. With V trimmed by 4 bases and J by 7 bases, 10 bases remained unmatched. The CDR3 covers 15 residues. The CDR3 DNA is TGTGCCAGCAGTTCCGTTACAGGGGGCTTCTCTGGCTACACCTTC. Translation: CASSSVTGGFSGYTF.

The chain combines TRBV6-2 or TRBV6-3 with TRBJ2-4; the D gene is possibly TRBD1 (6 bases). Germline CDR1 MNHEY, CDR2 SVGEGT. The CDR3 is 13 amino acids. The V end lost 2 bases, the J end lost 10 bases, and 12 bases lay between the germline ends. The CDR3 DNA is TGTGCCAGCAGTTACCGGGACAAACGTATTCAGTACTTC. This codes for CASSYRDKRIQYF.

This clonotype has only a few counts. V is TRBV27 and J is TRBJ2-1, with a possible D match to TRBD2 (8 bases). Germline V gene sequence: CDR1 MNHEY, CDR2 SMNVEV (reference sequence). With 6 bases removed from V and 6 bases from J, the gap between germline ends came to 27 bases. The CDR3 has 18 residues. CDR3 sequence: CASRPRDRVLAGGNEQFF. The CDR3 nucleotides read TGTGCCAGCAGGCCCCGGGACAGAGTGCTGGCGGGGGGCAATGAGCAGTTCTTC.

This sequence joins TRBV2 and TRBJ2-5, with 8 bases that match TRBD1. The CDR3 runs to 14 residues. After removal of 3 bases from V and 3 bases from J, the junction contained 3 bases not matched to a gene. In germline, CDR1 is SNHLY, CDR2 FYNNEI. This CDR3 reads CASSEGTGKETQYF. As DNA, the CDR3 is TGTGCCAGCAGTGAGGGGACAGGAAAAGAGACCCAGTACTTC.

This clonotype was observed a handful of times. The chain's CDR3 is CSARGRLREGAGELFF. The DNA of the CDR3 is TGCAGTGCTAGGGGTCGTTTAAGGGAGGGAGCCGGGGAGCTGTTTTTT. The chain carries TRBV20-1 and TRBJ2-2; the match to TRBD2 covers 7 bases. Germline V gene data show CDR1 as DFQATT and CDR2 as SNEGSKA (reference sequence). The CDR3 covers 16 residues. The ends lost 3 bases at V and 6 bases at J; junction bases unmatched: 13.

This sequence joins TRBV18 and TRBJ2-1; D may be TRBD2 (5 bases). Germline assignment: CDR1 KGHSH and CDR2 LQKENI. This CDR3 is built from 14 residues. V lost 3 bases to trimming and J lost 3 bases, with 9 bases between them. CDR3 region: CASSPSGVYNEQFF. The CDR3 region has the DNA TGTGCCAGCTCACCGTCCGGGGTCTACAATGAGCAGTTCTTC.

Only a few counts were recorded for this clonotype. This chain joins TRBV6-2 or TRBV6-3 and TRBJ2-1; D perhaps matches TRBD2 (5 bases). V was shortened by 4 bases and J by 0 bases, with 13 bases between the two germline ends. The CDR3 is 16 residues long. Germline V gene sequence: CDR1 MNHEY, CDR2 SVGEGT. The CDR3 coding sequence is TGTGCCAGCAGTTCGAGGGATCCCCCCTCCTACAATGAGCAGTTCTTC. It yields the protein CASSSRDPPSYNEQFF.

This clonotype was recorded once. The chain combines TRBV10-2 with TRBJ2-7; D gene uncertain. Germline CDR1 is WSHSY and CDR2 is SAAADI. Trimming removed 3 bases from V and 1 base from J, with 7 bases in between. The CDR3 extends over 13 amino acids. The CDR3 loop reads CASSEQRSYEQYF. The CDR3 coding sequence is TGCGCCAGCAGTGAACAGAGGTCCTACGAGCAGTACTTC.

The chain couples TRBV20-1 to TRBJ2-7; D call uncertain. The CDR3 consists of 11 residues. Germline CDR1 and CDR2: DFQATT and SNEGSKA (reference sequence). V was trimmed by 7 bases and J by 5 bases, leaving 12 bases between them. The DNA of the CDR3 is TGCAGTGGCCCCCAAAGGCACGAGCAGTACTTC. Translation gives CSGPQRHEQYF.

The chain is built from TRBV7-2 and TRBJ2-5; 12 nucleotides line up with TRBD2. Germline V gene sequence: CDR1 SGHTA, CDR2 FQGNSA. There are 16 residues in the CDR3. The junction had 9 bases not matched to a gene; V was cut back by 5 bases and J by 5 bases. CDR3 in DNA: TGTGCCAGCAGCCCCACGACTAGCGGGAGCCGGGAGACCCAGTACTTC. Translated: CASSPTTSGSRETQYF.

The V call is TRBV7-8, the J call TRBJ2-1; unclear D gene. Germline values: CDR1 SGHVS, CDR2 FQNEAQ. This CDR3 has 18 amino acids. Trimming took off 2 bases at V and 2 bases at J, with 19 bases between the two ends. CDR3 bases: TGTGCCAGCAGCTTATTTAGGCCAGTAACGATCCCCTACAATGAGCAGTTCTTC. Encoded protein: CASSLFRPVTIPYNEQFF. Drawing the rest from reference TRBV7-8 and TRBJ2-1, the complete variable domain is GAGVSQSPRYKVAKRGQDVALRCDPISGHVSLFWYQQALGQGPEFLTYFQNEAQLDKSGLPSDRFFAERPEGSVSTLKIQRTQQEDSAVYLCASSLFRPVTIPYNEQFFGPGTRLTVL.

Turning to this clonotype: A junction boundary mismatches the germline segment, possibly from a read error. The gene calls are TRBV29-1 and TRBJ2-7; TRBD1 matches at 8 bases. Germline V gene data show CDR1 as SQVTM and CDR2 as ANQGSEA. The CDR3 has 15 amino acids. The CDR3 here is CSAEDRVNSDHEEYF. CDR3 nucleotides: TGCAGCGCCGAGGACAGGGTAAATAGTGACCACGAGGAGTACTTC.

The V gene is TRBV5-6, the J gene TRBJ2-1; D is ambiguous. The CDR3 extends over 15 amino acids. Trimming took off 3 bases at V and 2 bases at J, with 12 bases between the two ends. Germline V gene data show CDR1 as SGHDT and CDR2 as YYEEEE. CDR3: CASSSLDGPYNEQFF. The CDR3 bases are TGTGCCAGCAGCTCGTTAGACGGACCCTACAATGAGCAGTTCTTC.

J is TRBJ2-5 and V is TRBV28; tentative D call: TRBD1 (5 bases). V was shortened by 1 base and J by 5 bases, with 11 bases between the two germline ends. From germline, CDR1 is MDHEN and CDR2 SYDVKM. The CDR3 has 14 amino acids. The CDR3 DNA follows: TGTGCCAGCAGTTTATACCGGACAACTGAGACCCAGTACTTC. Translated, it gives CASSLYRTTETQYF.

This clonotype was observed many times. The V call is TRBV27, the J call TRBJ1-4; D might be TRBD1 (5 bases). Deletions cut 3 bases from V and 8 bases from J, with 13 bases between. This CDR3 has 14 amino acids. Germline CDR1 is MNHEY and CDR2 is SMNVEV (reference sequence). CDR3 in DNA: TGTGCCAGCAGTTTCCAAGGGGTTGGGGAAAAACTGTTTTTT. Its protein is CASSFQGVGEKLFF.

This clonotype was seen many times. In DNA, the CDR3 is TGCAGTGCTAGAGATCCCCCGACTAGCGGGAGGTTTCATGAGCAGTTCTTC. Translation: CSARDPPTSGRFHEQFF. The V call is TRBV20-1, the J call TRBJ2-1, with 13 nucleotides matching TRBD2. From germline, CDR1 is DFQATT and CDR2 SNEGSKA (reference sequence). The length of the CDR3 is 17 residues. V was clipped by 0 bases and J by 8 bases; unmatched bases: 10.

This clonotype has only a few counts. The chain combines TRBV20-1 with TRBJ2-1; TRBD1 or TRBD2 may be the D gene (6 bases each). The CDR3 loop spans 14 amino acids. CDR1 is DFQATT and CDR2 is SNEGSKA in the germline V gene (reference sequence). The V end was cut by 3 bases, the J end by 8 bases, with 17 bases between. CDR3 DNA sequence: TGCAGTGCTAGGCCTCCTCTAAGGGGGGATGAGCAGTTCTTC. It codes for CSARPPLRGDEQFF.

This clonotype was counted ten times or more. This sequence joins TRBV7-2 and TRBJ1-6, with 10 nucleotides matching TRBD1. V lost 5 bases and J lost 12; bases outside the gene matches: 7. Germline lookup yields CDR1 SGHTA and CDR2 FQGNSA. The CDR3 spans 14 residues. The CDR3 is CASSHRQGAEPLHF. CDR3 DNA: TGTGCCAGCAGCCATCGACAGGGGGCCGAACCCCTCCACTTT.

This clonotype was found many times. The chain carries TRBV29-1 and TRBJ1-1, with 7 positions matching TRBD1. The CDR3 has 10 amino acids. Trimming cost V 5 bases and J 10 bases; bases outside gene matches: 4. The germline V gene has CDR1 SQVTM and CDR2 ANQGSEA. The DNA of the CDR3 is TGCAGCGTTTCATCAGGGGGAGCTTTCTTT. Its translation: CSVSSGGAFF.